This T cell receptor (beta chain) originates from a study of blood T cell repertoires in COVID-19. Study-level background: T cells, B-cell-depleted T cells, or PBMCs supplied cDNA or gDNA.

Per the germline V gene, CDR1 is SGHVS and CDR2 is FQNEAQ. V shed 3 bases and J shed 0 bases, with 9 bases lying between them. The CDR3 is 15 residues long. The study recruited people aged about 18 to 95 years across approximately 24 US areas. The repertoire was sequenced with immunoSEQ multiplex PCR; TCRdb's copy has only in-frame clones and lacks some. The profile shows hundreds of thousands of clones, over 80% of them singletons. The sample taken for sequencing was PBMCs or T cells enriched from blood (not recorded which). The receptor comes from a woman between 18 and 29 years old who had recovered from COVID-19. The J gene is TRBJ2-1, the V gene TRBV7-8; the D is unclear. The CDR3 loop is CASSFRVSSYNEQFF. The CDR3 bases are TGTGCCAGCAGCTTTCGAGTAAGCTCCTACAATGAGCAGTTCTTC.